This TCR beta chain emerged from a study of breast tumors, draining lymph nodes, adjacent tissues. Study results and limitations: The lymph node origin of tumor T cells was framed as consistent with a hypothesis, not demonstrated. The data were judged consistent with most tumor T cells coming from lymph node and expanding in tumor. Compared with lymph nodes, tumors were less diverse; compared with nontumor tissue, more.

TCRdb analysed the multiplex PCR reads with MiXCR anew, one entry per CDR3 protein. This repertoire shows some 52,000 distinct CDR3 sequences, around 45% found once; its top ten account for about 10%. The V gene's germline CDR1 is LGHDT and CDR2 YNNKEL (reference sequence). The CDR3 runs 16 residues. J gave up 7 bases and V 1 base, and 7 bases lay outside the gene matches. Points on this clonotype: Its matching antigen is unknown.

This TCR was sampled from a female donor with breast cancer. Some clones in this sample may be carry-over from other donors' samples. The chain couples TRBV3-1 to TRBJ2-1; 10 nucleotides line up with TRBD2. The sequencing input was breast tumor tissue. The CDR3 DNA sequence: TGTGCCAGCAGCCAAGCCATACTAGCGGGAAGGAATGAGCAGTTCTTC. Translating it yields CASSQAILAGRNEQFF.